What follows describes a single TCR beta chain. Its antigen is unidentified. The sample comes from a study of T cells after yellow fever vaccination. One entry per CDR3 protein results from TCRdb running MiXCR on the 5' RACE reads. The sample includes 250,000 to 350,000 distinct CDR3 sequences, around 7.3% of them seen just once. The CDR3 has 14 amino acids. Study-level findings and limits: It was a small share of clonotypes that appeared in both CD4 and CD8 compartments. Researchers report a weaker secondary response that nonetheless peaked faster, day 5 versus 15.

The sequence was obtained from a man aged 18 to 30 who received the YFV17D yellow fever vaccine. The chain joins TRBV21-1 to TRBJ2-5; the table gives TRBD2 as D, unverified against the DNA. TRBV21-1 is a listed pseudogene. The sequences come from PBMCs, collected around 45 days after the first yellow fever vaccination. CDR3 in DNA: TGTGCCAGCAGGCTGCCACCCCTACCGGAGACCCAGTACTTC. The encoded protein is CASRLPPLPETQYF.